The present T cell receptor (beta chain) was sequenced within a study of cytomegalovirus exposure and HLA in healthy donors. The overall study: Earlier results showed 117 million unique TCR beta sequences derived from about 179 million T cells.

The study ran its PCR with 60 Vbeta and 13 Jbeta primers. Using immunoSEQ multiplex PCR, the repertoire was profiled, and TCRdb retains in-frame clones only, with some absent. Of fewer than 150,000 clones listed, 80% are singletons. With 1 base removed from V and 5 bases from J, the gap between germline ends came to 8 bases. Per germline, CDR1 MGHRA and CDR2 YSYEKL. The CDR3 spans 13 residues. A remark on this clone: Antigen specificity is unknown.

Study results and caveats: Later analysis revealed greater clonal expansion in HLA-associated TCR beta chains than in equally common others.

The chain combines TRBV4-1 with TRBJ1-1; no clear D. The sequencing sample was made of PBMCs. This clonotype was obtained from a man in his fifties or sixties in good health and CMV-seronegative. CDR3 DNA sequence: TGCGCCAGCAGCCAAGTGTCGGAGACTGAAGCTTTCTTT. This gives the protein CASSQVSETEAFF.